Listed below are T cell receptor beta chains from one sample, sequenced in a study of blood T cell repertoires in COVID-19. Method: immunoSEQ multiplex PCR; TCRdb's copy keeps in-frame clones and lacks some. This sample has just over 150,000 clones, with approximately 90% found just once. What was sequenced was peripheral blood. Receptor source: a man aged 25 to 45 with COVID-19, enrolled during active disease. CDR3s include the opening cysteine and the closing phenylalanine or tryptophan. The D gene is left open where the match is weak. Clone size is shown for a subset of rows, as once, few, many or a class of expanded clone.

V: TRBV4-2
D: .
size: .
J: TRBJ2-1
DNA: TGTGCCAGCTCCCGAGGACCCCAAAGCAGGGATGAGCAGTTCTTC
CDR3: CASSRGPQSRDEQFF

V: TRBV4-1
D: TRBD1
size: .
J: TRBJ2-5
DNA: TGCGCCAGCAGCCATGAGAAGACAGGGGGAAAAGAGACCCAGTACTTC
CDR3: CASSHEKTGGKETQYF

V: TRBV15
D: .
size: .
J: TRBJ2-6
DNA: TGTGCCACCAGCAGAGACAGGGCGGATGGGGCCAACGTCCTGACTTTC
CDR3: CATSRDRADGANVLTF

V: TRBV4-1
D: .
size: .
J: TRBJ2-1
DNA: TGCGCCAGCAGCCCAAAAGCAGGGCTGCCGCAGTTCTTC
CDR3: CASSPKAGLPQFF

V: TRBV7-8
D: TRBD2
size: .
J: TRBJ2-7
DNA: TGTGCCAGCAGCTTAGCTCAACCTAGCGGGAGGTCTTTTTACGAGCAGTACTTC
CDR3: CASSLAQPSGRSFYEQYF

V: TRBV7-2
D: TRBD1
size: .
J: TRBJ1-2
DNA: TGTGCCAGCAGCTCGACAGGGGGAAGATGGTATGGCTACACCTTC
CDR3: CASSSTGGRWYGYTF

V: TRBV9
D: TRBD2
size: once
J: TRBJ2-1
DNA: TGTGCCAGCAGCGTAAGCGGGGGTTTATCCTACAATGAGCAGTTCTTC
CDR3: CASSVSGGLSYNEQFF

V: TRBV6-2/TRBV6-3
D: .
size: .
J: TRBJ1-2
DNA: TGTGCCAGCAGTTATGGGCCGTGGAACTATGGCTACACCTTC
CDR3: CASSYGPWNYGYTF

V: TRBV5-6
D: .
size: .
J: TRBJ2-7
DNA: TGTGCCAGCAGCTTGGGCCCGGCAGGTTTCGGCGAGCAGTACTTC
CDR3: CASSLGPAGFGEQYF

V: TRBV11-2
D: .
size: .
J: TRBJ1-2
DNA: TGTGCCAGCAGACTCGTCCAGGGGCATGGCTACACCTTC
CDR3: CASRLVQGHGYTF

V: TRBV6-2/TRBV6-3
D: TRBD2
size: few
J: TRBJ2-1
DNA: TGTGCCAGCAGTTACGGACTAGCGGGAGACAATGAGCAGTTCTTC
CDR3: CASSYGLAGDNEQFF

V: TRBV19
D: TRBD1
size: .
J: TRBJ1-6
DNA: TGTGCCAGTAGTAAAGGGACAGGGTCCAACTTCAATTCACCCCTCCACTTT
CDR3: CASSKGTGSNFNSPLHF

V: TRBV6-5
D: .
size: .
J: TRBJ1-6
DNA: TGTGCCAGCAGCCCCAACGGTGTCTATAATTCACCCCTCCACTTT
CDR3: CASSPNGVYNSPLHF

V: TRBV19
D: .
size: .
J: TRBJ2-7
DNA: TGTGCCAGTAGTATTTACAGTGGATCCGAGCAGTACTTC
CDR3: CASSIYSGSEQYF

V: TRBV19
D: .
size: .
J: TRBJ2-2
DNA: TGTGCCAGTAGTATAAGACTCCACACCGGGGAGCTGTTTTTT
CDR3: CASSIRLHTGELFF

V: TRBV9
D: TRBD2
size: .
J: TRBJ2-1
DNA: TGTGCCAGCAGCGTAGGCGGGAGGGACTACAATGAGCAGTTCTTC
CDR3: CASSVGGRDYNEQFF

V: TRBV5-1
D: TRBD1
size: .
J: TRBJ2-3
DNA: TGCGCCAGCAGCTGGGGACAGAGGGCAGATACGCAGTATTTT
CDR3: CASSWGQRADTQYF

V: TRBV7-9
D: .
size: .
J: TRBJ1-4
DNA: TGTGCCAGCAGCTTTGGAAATGCGGGGGGGAATGAAAAACTGTTTTTT
CDR3: CASSFGNAGGNEKLFF

V: TRBV18
D: TRBD1
size: .
J: TRBJ1-5
DNA: TGTGCGACGGGGACAGGGGACAATCAGCCCCAGCATTTT
CDR3: CATGTGDNQPQHF

V: TRBV27
D: .
size: .
J: TRBJ2-3
DNA: TGTGCCAGCAGTCGGTCCACAGATACGCAGTATTTT
CDR3: CASSRSTDTQYF

V: TRBV7-3
D: .
size: .
J: TRBJ2-7
DNA: TGTGCCAGCAGTTTTCAGGGGGGCCCCTACGAGCAGTACTTC
CDR3: CASSFQGGPYEQYF

V: TRBV28
D: TRBD1
size: .
J: TRBJ1-1
DNA: TGTGCCAGCACTTCAGGGGGGACAGGGGGCACTGAAGCTTTCTTT
CDR3: CASTSGGTGGTEAFF

V: TRBV28
D: TRBD2
size: once
J: TRBJ2-3
DNA: TGTGCCAGCAGTCATAGGGGTGTAGCGGGAGGTACAGATACGCAGTATTTT
CDR3: CASSHRGVAGGTDTQYF

V: TRBV28
D: .
size: .
J: TRBJ2-2
DNA: TGTGCCAGCAGTGGGGCAGAAGCGAACACCGGGGAGCTGTTTTTT
CDR3: CASSGAEANTGELFF

V: TRBV28
D: .
size: .
J: TRBJ1-4
DNA: TGTGCCAGCAGTCCTATTCAGACAGATACGAGAGAAAAACTGTTTTTT
CDR3: CASSPIQTDTREKLFF

V: TRBV19
D: .
size: .
J: TRBJ1-2
DNA: TGTGCCAGTAGTATAGTTGCAACGCCGGGTGGCTACACCTTC
CDR3: CASSIVATPGGYTF

V: TRBV30
D: .
size: .
J: TRBJ2-2
DNA: TGTGCCTGGAGTGCCTTATCTCTCCGTCCGGACACCGGGGAGCTGTTTTTT
CDR3: CAWSALSLRPDTGELFF

V: TRBV28
D: .
size: once
J: TRBJ2-3
DNA: TGTGCCAGCAGCCGAGGGACAACTAGCACAGATACGCAGTATTTT
CDR3: CASSRGTTSTDTQYF

V: TRBV4-1
D: .
size: .
J: TRBJ1-2
DNA: TGCGCCAGCAGCCAAGACAGGGGAAGAGGCTATGGCTACACCTTC
CDR3: CASSQDRGRGYGYTF

V: TRBV9
D: TRBD1
size: .
J: TRBJ2-5
DNA: TGTGCCAGCAGCCCCGGGACAGGGGGAGAGACCCAGTACTTC
CDR3: CASSPGTGGETQYF

V: TRBV18
D: .
size: once
J: TRBJ2-7
DNA: TGTGCCAGCTCACCACCGGCCCGTCCCGAGCAGTACTTC
CDR3: CASSPPARPEQYF

V: TRBV7-2
D: .
size: .
J: TRBJ1-1
DNA: TGTGCCAGCAGCTTAGTCGGGGGGCGTGTCACTGAAGCTTTCTTT
CDR3: CASSLVGGRVTEAFF

V: TRBV19
D: .
size: once
J: TRBJ1-3
DNA: TGTGCCAGTAGTATAGCCTCCAGGGGTTATGGAAACACCATATATTTT
CDR3: CASSIASRGYGNTIYF

V: TRBV6-5
D: TRBD1
size: .
J: TRBJ1-2
DNA: TGTGCCAGCAGAAGGGGGCTGGACGACTATGGCTACACCTTC
CDR3: CASRRGLDDYGYTF

V: TRBV28
D: TRBD2
size: .
J: TRBJ2-7
DNA: TGTGCCAGCAGTTTATACGGGGGGGCGCGCTACGAGCAGTACTTC
CDR3: CASSLYGGARYEQYF

V: TRBV13
D: TRBD1
size: .
J: TRBJ1-2
DNA: TGTGCCAGCAGCAGCACAAGCGACAGGGGGCGAGGCTATGGCTACACCTTC
CDR3: CASSSTSDRGRGYGYTF

V: TRBV30
D: .
size: .
J: TRBJ2-7
DNA: TGTGCCTGGAGTGTAAGGGGGTACGAGCAGTACTTC
CDR3: CAWSVRGYEQYF

V: TRBV28
D: .
size: .
J: TRBJ2-2
DNA: TGTGCCAGCAGGAATACAGGGAAGTCCGGGGAGCTGTTTTTT
CDR3: CASRNTGKSGELFF

V: TRBV19
D: .
size: .
J: TRBJ2-7
DNA: TGTGCCAGTAGTATCGCCCAGGGCTCCTACGAGCAGTACTTC
CDR3: CASSIAQGSYEQYF

V: TRBV7-7
D: TRBD1
size: .
J: TRBJ2-5
DNA: TGTGCCAGCAGCGTAGGACAGGGTGGGGAGACCCAGTACTTC
CDR3: CASSVGQGGETQYF

V: TRBV13
D: TRBD1
size: .
J: TRBJ2-7
DNA: TGTGCCAGCAGCTTAGGAGACAGGGGCTACGAGCAGTACTTC
CDR3: CASSLGDRGYEQYF

V: TRBV6-2/TRBV6-3
D: TRBD2
size: .
J: TRBJ2-3
DNA: TGTGCCAGCAGTTACGGCGGGACTAGCGTAGGCACAGATACGCAGTATTTT
CDR3: CASSYGGTSVGTDTQYF

V: TRBV4-3
D: TRBD1
size: .
J: TRBJ1-2
DNA: TGCGCCAGCAGCCAAGATGGGACAGGGTTTGGCTACACCTTC
CDR3: CASSQDGTGFGYTF

V: TRBV2
D: .
size: few
J: TRBJ1-4
DNA: TGTGCCAGCAGTGATTTAGGGCAGGGGAATGAAAAACTGTTTTTT
CDR3: CASSDLGQGNEKLFF

V: TRBV27
D: TRBD1
size: .
J: TRBJ1-2
DNA: TGTGCCAGCCAGAGGACAGGGGGGGACTATGGCTACACCTTC
CDR3: CASQRTGGDYGYTF

V: TRBV11-2
D: TRBD2
size: .
J: TRBJ2-1
DNA: TGTGCCAGCAGCTTAGGGTCCGGGGGGGCCTTCTACAATGAGCAGTTCTTC
CDR3: CASSLGSGGAFYNEQFF

V: TRBV12-3/TRBV12-4
D: .
size: once
J: TRBJ2-7
DNA: TGTGCCAGCAGTTTAGGCAGGGAGGTGTTTCAGTACTTC
CDR3: CASSLGREVFQYF